These T cell receptor beta chains were read from a single sample in a study of blood T cell repertoires in COVID-19. Here immunoSEQ multiplex PCR was the method, and the copy in TCRdb shows in-frame clones only, minus some. The sample has a few hundred thousand clones; 87% are singletons. Sequenced sample: PBMCs or T cells enriched from blood (not recorded which). All receptors come from a woman in her 40s who had recovered from COVID-19. The CDR3 runs from the conserved cysteine through the conserved F or W. The D gene is left open where the match is weak. Only some rows state a clone size, as once, few, many or a class for expanded clones.

j_gene | d_gene | abundance | v_gene | CDR3aa | CDR3nt
TRBJ2-7 | TRBD1 | - | TRBV27 | CASRPRDRVTYEQYF | TGTGCCAGCAGGCCGAGGGACAGGGTAACCTACGAGCAGTACTTC
TRBJ2-4 | - | - | TRBV7-9 | CASSLGNRLVARNIQYF | TGTGCCAGCAGCTTAGGGAACAGGTTAGTAGCCAGAAACATTCAGTACTTC
TRBJ2-4 | TRBD1 | - | TRBV30 | CAWRDRAKNIQYF | TGTGCCTGGAGGGACAGGGCCAAAAACATTCAGTACTTC
TRBJ2-3 | - | - | TRBV11-2 | CASSPYWGVTDTQYF | TGTGCCAGCAGCCCCTATTGGGGAGTTACAGATACGCAGTATTTT
TRBJ1-2 | TRBD1 | - | TRBV28 | CASSSLGDRVTSVYGYTF | TGTGCCAGCAGTTCTCTTGGGGACAGGGTGACCTCTGTCTATGGCTACACCTTC
TRBJ1-6 | - | - | TRBV11-2 | CASSLYAPGSPLHF | TGTGCCAGCAGCCTCTACGCCCCAGGTTCACCCCTCCACTTT
TRBJ1-4 | - | - | TRBV28 | CASSLWGAGGQTNEKLFF | TGTGCCAGCAGTTTATGGGGGGCCGGGGGGCAGACTAATGAAAAACTGTTTTTT
TRBJ2-1 | TRBD2 | - | TRBV7-2 | CATGGTSGRNEQFF | TGTGCCACCGGGGGGACTAGCGGGAGGAATGAGCAGTTCTTC
TRBJ2-5 | TRBD1 | - | TRBV7-6 | CASSSAGGPETQYF | TGTGCCAGCAGCTCTGCAGGGGGCCCAGAGACCCAGTACTTC
TRBJ2-2 | - | - | TRBV3-1/TRBV3-2 | CASSQGQVPGELFF | TGTGCCAGCAGCCAAGGGCAGGTACCCGGGGAGCTGTTTTTT
TRBJ2-1 | TRBD2 | once | TRBV28 | CAISGLAREQFF | TGTGCCATCAGTGGACTAGCAAGGGAGCAGTTCTTC
TRBJ2-5 | - | - | TRBV7-2 | CASSLEFGFQETQYF | TGTGCCAGCAGCTTAGAATTTGGCTTCCAAGAGACCCAGTACTTC
TRBJ2-7 | TRBD1 | - | TRBV6-5 | CASSRTWTGDYEQYF | TGTGCCAGCAGTCGAACCTGGACAGGGGACTACGAGCAGTACTTC
TRBJ1-5 | TRBD1 | - | TRBV23-1 | CASSQSNSEGEGGDGQPQHF | TGCGCCAGCAGTCAATCAAACTCGGAAGGCGAAGGGGGCGATGGACAGCCCCAGCATTTT
TRBJ2-3 | TRBD2 | - | TRBV5-4 | CASSSGASAGGVGDTQYF | TGTGCCAGCAGCTCGGGAGCAAGTGCGGGAGGGGTGGGAGATACGCAGTATTTT
TRBJ2-5 | - | - | TRBV10-3 | CAISESLNLQETQYF | TGTGCCATCAGTGAGTCACTGAACCTTCAAGAGACCCAGTACTTC
TRBJ2-7 | - | - | TRBV27 | CASSSRGGLPYEQYF | TGTGCCAGCAGCTCTAGGGGGGGGCTTCCCTACGAGCAGTACTTC
TRBJ2-6 | TRBD1 | - | TRBV6-1 | CASSVPTGGDANVLTF | TGTGCCAGCAGTGTCCCCACAGGGGGCGATGCCAACGTCCTGACTTTC
TRBJ1-2 | - | - | TRBV2 | CASGTTGDYGYTF | TGTGCCAGCGGAACTACAGGTGACTATGGCTACACCTTC
TRBJ2-1 | TRBD1 | - | TRBV5-1 | CASSFLTGFGDEQFF | TGCGCCAGCAGCTTCCTGACAGGGTTTGGCGATGAGCAGTTCTTC
TRBJ2-6 | - | - | TRBV7-2 | CASSRSSGANVLTF | TGTGCCAGCAGTAGGAGCTCTGGGGCCAACGTCCTGACTTTC
TRBJ1-1 | - | - | TRBV2 | CASRVTGNTEAFF | TGTGCCAGCAGGGTGACAGGGAACACTGAAGCTTTCTTT
TRBJ2-3 | - | once | TRBV18 | CASSSEGGADTQYF | TGTGCCAGCTCGTCGGAGGGGGGGGCAGATACGCAGTATTTT
TRBJ1-2 | TRBD1 | - | TRBV27 | CASSPGTGGRYGYTF | TGTGCCAGCAGCCCCGGGACAGGGGGACGATATGGCTACACCTTC
TRBJ2-1 | TRBD2 | - | TRBV4-3 | CASSQFLAGGPSSYNEQFF | TGCGCCAGCAGCCAATTCTTAGCGGGAGGCCCCAGCTCCTACAATGAGCAGTTCTTC
TRBJ1-6 | TRBD1 | - | TRBV2 | CASSSAWDRPNSPLHF | TGTGCCAGCAGCTCAGCATGGGACAGGCCCAATTCACCCCTCCACTTT
TRBJ1-2 | TRBD1 | few | TRBV3-1/TRBV3-2 | CASSHIPRTGGASNYGYTF | TGTGCCAGCAGCCATATTCCTCGGACAGGGGGCGCATCCAACTATGGCTACACCTTC
TRBJ2-5 | TRBD2 | once | TRBV15 | CATSRPGLAGQETQYF | TGTGCCACCAGCAGACCGGGACTAGCGGGACAAGAGACCCAGTACTTC
TRBJ1-6 | - | once | TRBV7-9 | CASSLGTANSPLHF | TGTGCCAGCAGCTTAGGGACTGCCAATTCACCCCTCCACTTT
TRBJ2-3 | - | - | TRBV7-2 | CASSFSGNTDTQYF | TGTGCCAGCAGCTTTAGCGGAAACACAGATACGCAGTATTTT
TRBJ1-1 | TRBD1 | - | TRBV6-5 | CASSFAGTVNTEAFF | TGTGCCAGCAGTTTCGCCGGGACAGTAAACACTGAAGCTTTCTTT
TRBJ2-7 | - | - | TRBV6-5 | CASTPPRGSFYEQYF | TGTGCCAGCACCCCGCCCCGGGGAAGTTTCTACGAGCAGTACTTC
TRBJ2-7 | - | - | TRBV7-9 | CASSLGWAAYEQYF | TGTGCCAGCAGCTTAGGCTGGGCCGCCTACGAGCAGTACTTC
TRBJ2-1 | - | once | TRBV6-2/TRBV6-3 | CASSYGLPGATYNEQFF | TGTGCCAGCAGTTACGGTCTCCCGGGAGCCACCTACAATGAGCAGTTCTTC
TRBJ2-5 | - | - | TRBV11-1 | CASSPPWEPGRETQYF | TGTGCCAGCAGCCCGCCTTGGGAACCGGGAAGGGAGACCCAGTACTTC
TRBJ1-2 | - | - | TRBV5-1 | CASSLERGVRGRYGYTF | TGCGCCAGCAGCTTGGAGCGGGGTGTCCGGGGGAGGTATGGCTACACCTTC
TRBJ2-7 | TRBD1 | - | TRBV28 | CASSTRDRATGEQYF | TGTGCCAGCAGTACCCGGGACAGGGCGACGGGCGAGCAGTACTTC
TRBJ1-5 | - | once | TRBV2 | CASSAGVIGNQPQHF | TGTGCCAGCAGTGCCGGGGTTATTGGCAATCAGCCCCAGCATTTT
TRBJ2-3 | - | once | TRBV11-2 | CASSFLTDTQYF | TGTGCCAGCAGCTTCCTGACAGATACGCAGTATTTT
TRBJ1-2 | TRBD1 | - | TRBV18 | CASSPGQDRGYGYTF | TGTGCCAGCTCACCGGGACAGGATCGGGGCTATGGCTACACCTTC
TRBJ2-7 | - | - | TRBV7-9 | CASRPWQGNYEQYF | TGTGCCAGCAGACCCTGGCAGGGAAATTACGAGCAGTACTTC
TRBJ2-3 | - | - | TRBV10-3 | CAISSRTGGWPSGRGGLDTQYF | TGTGCCATCAGCTCACGGACAGGGGGCTGGCCTAGCGGGAGAGGGGGACTTGATACGCAGTATTTT
TRBJ1-5 | TRBD1 | - | TRBV18 | CASSPGTESNQPQHF | TGTGCCAGCTCACCAGGGACAGAGAGCAATCAGCCCCAGCATTTT
TRBJ2-1 | TRBD2 | - | TRBV5-6 | CASSLDLSSGRAYNEQFF | TGTGCCAGCAGCTTGGACCTCAGTAGCGGGAGAGCCTACAATGAGCAGTTCTTC
TRBJ2-3 | TRBD2 | - | TRBV3-1/TRBV3-2 | CASSPLAGTGDTQYF | TGTGCCAGCAGCCCTTTAGCGGGCACAGGAGATACGCAGTATTTT
TRBJ1-4 | - | - | TRBV28 | CATSRRASEKLFF | TGTGCCACCTCAAGGCGGGCGAGTGAAAAACTGTTTTTT
TRBJ2-1 | TRBD2 | - | TRBV7-8 | CASGVLPGLAGDGEQFF | TGTGCCAGCGGCGTTCTCCCGGGACTAGCGGGAGACGGTGAGCAGTTCTTC
TRBJ1-6 | - | - | TRBV6-5 | CASSYEGVYNSPLHF | TGTGCCAGCAGTTACGAGGGGGTCTATAATTCACCCCTCCACTTT
TRBJ1-3 | - | - | TRBV7-9 | CASRVGQALNTIYF | TGTGCCAGCAGAGTCGGCCAGGCGCTAAACACCATATATTTT
TRBJ1-1 | - | - | TRBV30 | CAWSVGVNTEAFF | TGTGCCTGGAGTGTGGGCGTGAACACTGAAGCTTTCTTT
TRBJ2-7 | TRBD1 | - | TRBV18 | CASSPPGGTLSYEQYF | TGTGCCAGCTCACCACCAGGGGGCACCCTCTCCTACGAGCAGTACTTC
TRBJ1-5 | TRBD1 | - | TRBV2 | CASSDRGPRDPQHF | TGTGCCAGCAGTGACAGGGGGCCCCGGGATCCCCAGCATTTT
TRBJ1-3 | - | - | TRBV20-1 | CSASLGAPGNTIYF | TGCAGTGCTAGTCTGGGAGCCCCTGGAAACACCATATATTTT